The T cell receptor (beta chain) described here comes from a study of cytomegalovirus exposure and HLA in healthy donors listed by TCRdb under 2017. Background for the entire study: An earlier analysis of 587 of the donors reported 276 Gb of sequence data and some 110 million unique TCR beta sequences obtained from some 200 million T cells. An early release covering around 630 HLA-typed donors comprised about 300 gigabases of sequencing data and approximately 80 million unique TCR sequences. Of the approximately 400 genotyped donors, 70% to 90% were placed in the genetic ancestry cluster associated with self-reported Caucasian donors. The study aimed to test whether cataloging public T cell receptors could reveal signatures of past pathogen exposure. The study used immunosequencing to profile the T cell repertoires of about 670 subjects and linked those repertoires to cytomegalovirus serostatus. Along with the approximately 650-subject first cohort, a separate validation cohort of roughly 110 different subjects was used. To predict cytomegalovirus infection status, the study brought together high-throughput TCR immunosequencing, statistical association of individual TCRs with disease status, and machine learning. A later analysis re-analyzed previously published TCR beta repertoires from 600 to 850 donors and added high-resolution HLA genotyping to study TCR occurrence patterns. Rather than drawing on any new phenotypic data, the later analysis identified candidate immune exposures from TCR beta sequences and the way those sequences occurred across donors. An earlier analysis of around 640 of the donors used high-throughput TCR beta sequencing to judge whether each TCR beta V gene segment behaved as functional or pseudogenic. Donor age, sex, ethnicity and CMV serostatus were collected together with the repertoire data. A later genetic analysis took genome-wide SNP genotypes for about 65% of the 666 donors and used that subset as a discovery cohort. Every discovery cohort repertoire had been produced on one sequencing platform. Class I and class II HLA loci were covered by the typing at four-digit resolution. The number of donors typed differed by locus, with roughly 629-640 for A, B, C, DRB1 and DQB1, about 500 for DQA1, about 610 for DPA1, and some 450 for DPB1. Four or five DR-DQ haplotypes were handled as single units for association and clustering because linkage in the cohort was strong. Among some 410 genotyped donors of the cohort, an average of approximately 230,000 unique TCR beta nucleotide sequences were sequenced per donor, roughly 18% of them non-productive.

This clone was found once. What antigen it recognizes has not been identified. Base qualities are missing; no much larger clone stands one base away. The library was produced with the immunoSEQ multiplex PCR assay. The multiplex PCR relied on a mix of 60 forward primers for TCR Vbeta segments and 13 reverse primers for TCR Jbeta segments. The CDR3 region of rearranged TCR beta genes was amplified from genomic DNA with a multiplex PCR assay. The Illumina HiSeq System was used to sequence the amplified TCR beta libraries as 87-base-pair reads. Per the original workflow: In a later analysis, roughly 80 million unique TCR beta chains were counted across the roughly 670 repertoires, and roughly 11 million of these chains were shared by at least two donors. Raw reads were error-corrected and collapsed into unique sequences with a nearest-neighbor algorithm that merged closely related sequences to remove PCR and sequencing errors. V, D and J gene segments were assigned by aligning CDR3 sequences to IMGT reference sequences. For a sequence to be retained, at least a six-nucleotide match to both a V gene segment and a J gene segment was required. A rearrangement counted as productive if the CDR3 had no stop codons and remained in frame with V and J, and every other rearrangement counted as non-productive. CDR3 was defined according to IMGT convention as the region running from the second conserved V-encoded cysteine to the conserved J-encoded phenylalanine. Sequences without an unambiguous match to a single V gene segment were excluded from the earlier analysis of approximately 560 of the donors. In an earlier analysis of approximately 610 of the donors, V segments were called functional above 56.7% productive rearrangements and were called segregating when the between-donor standard deviation exceeded 5%. To diagnose cytomegalovirus status from the catalog of TCR beta chain sequences, a statistical classification framework was built. A later analysis assigned V and J genes by comparing TCR nucleotide sequences with IMGT/GENE-DB human TR gene sequences. A later analysis assigned CDR3 sequences and most-parsimonious VDJ recombination scenarios with the TCRdist pipeline. A later analysis defined each TCR beta chain by its CDR3 amino acid sequence plus V-gene family, and excluded reads lacking a unique V-gene family. In a later analysis, nearly 600 highly shared, low-generation-probability nucleotide sequences were removed to address suspected cross-contamination and a sequencing artifact. In a later analysis, a clonal expansion index for each public chain was calculated from normalized within-repertoire ranks of inferred template counts. Generation probabilities in a later analysis came from a VDJ recombination model fitted to out-of-frame rearrangements, and those results were checked against IGoR. Hypergeometric tests were used in a later analysis to score TCR-TCR, TCR-HLA and TCR-CMV co-occurrence, with a repertoire-size bias correction applied to the TCR pairs. To estimate false discovery rates, a later analysis permuted the HLA or CMV assignments 20 times. In a later analysis, co-occurring TCRs were grouped with DBSCAN, and TCRdist sequence similarity was added when clustering was performed within HLA-allele-positive subsets. Repertoires with fewer than 30,000 or more than 120,000 public chains, plus five repertoires with anomalous nucleotide sharing, were excluded from co-occurrence clustering. TCRdb re-hosts the immuneACCESS table, in-frame sequences only. Its copies lack some clones; in the studies checked, an unresolved V gene accounts for under half of them, and the cause for the rest is not known. V and J calls and clone size follow that table, whereas D and trimming were derived from the DNA. The sample table records 150,000 to 200,000 clones; 81% of these occur just once. In total, the top ten clones hold about 1.9% of the sample.

V trim: 6 bases; J trim: 3 bases; unmatched bases: 6. Inclusive of the bounding cysteine and phenylalanine, the CDR3 is 14 residues long. Only the CDR3 DNA stays, 42 bases, in frame from base 1. CDR1 and CDR2, per the germline V gene, are SNHLY and FYNNEI. In total, roughly 710 healthy bone marrow donors made up the cohort. At the time of sampling, every cohort member was nominally healthy, though immune exposures that went unrecorded were likely present. The donor was CMV seronegative and belonged to the group of approximately 320 seronegative cohort members. A peripheral blood sample was provided by each donor, and peripheral blood mononuclear cells were used for TCR beta sequencing. Genomic DNA was extracted from the blood cell samples with the Qiagen DNeasy Blood Extraction Kit. Broad study findings and their caveats: In both the original and validation cohorts, the classifier was reported to diagnose cytomegalovirus status with high specificity and sensitivity. The earlier analysis of 587 of the donors excluded about 16 rarely observed V segments, including chromosome 9 orphons, because counts were too low. In vitro tests confirmed that three of the cytomegalovirus-associated TCR beta chains recognize cytomegalovirus antigens. V-gene and J-gene trimming of TCR beta chains was associated with a missense DCLRE1C variant in a later genetic analysis, and the association was replicated in an independent cohort. According to a later analysis, parvovirus B19, influenza, CMV and Epstein-Barr virus appeared linked to several top co-occurrence clusters. The study gave a list of over 150 TCR beta chains associated with cytomegalovirus. Compared with equally common non-associated chains, HLA-associated TCR beta chains in a later analysis were more clonally expanded and had lower generation probabilities. Correlated functional status among segregating V segments might reflect linkage disequilibrium, but an unknown experimental factor could not be ruled out. According to a later genetic analysis, donors in an Asian-associated ancestry cluster had fewer N-insertions in productive TCRs than the roughly 700-donor mean. Strong co-occurrence of HLA alleles, especially DR and DQ, made assigning TCR associations to individual alleles difficult. Across donors, most TCR sequences were observed very rarely, whereas some public TCRs were present in many individuals. Roughly uniform sequencing depth across donors was assumed in presence/absence analyses, although this assumption may not hold. The authors suggested that the approach could potentially be generalized to other disease states and immunological phenotypes. HLA typing was unavailable for some donors at each locus, so association tests used only the typed subset. Specific HLA alleles were associated with more than 15,000 TCR beta sequences at a false discovery rate of 0.05 in a later analysis. In an earlier analysis of around 600 of the donors, most TCR beta V segments appeared in productive rearrangements about 87% or about 30% of the time, broadly matching IMGT annotations. Some IMGT-functional V segments, including TRBV6-2 and TRBV6-3, could not be told apart with the 87-base-pair reads, so those segments were excluded. A group of highly shared sequence variants was considered likely to be a technical artifact of the sequencing pipeline. A further reported finding was that TCR beta sequences accurately predicted the HLA-A and HLA-B alleles for most subjects in the first cohort. According to a later analysis, most CMV-associated TCR beta chains appeared to be HLA-restricted, and the HLA associations seemed to be driven largely by CMV exposure. Only TCR beta chains were sequenced in this cohort, and the absence of alpha or paired-chain data limited detectable features. The only immune exposure information available for the cohort was CMV serostatus. According to a later analysis, TCR association rates differed among HLA loci, with DRB1 alleles showing the most associated TCRs and HLA-C alleles showing the fewest.

Sequencing used PBMCs. The sequence joins TRBV2 to TRBJ2-7, with 9 bases aligning to TRBD1. The source is a woman aged 18-29 years in good health and CMV-seronegative. The nucleotide sequence reads as follows: TGTGCCAGCAGCGCCGGGACAGGGTACTACGAGCAGTACTTC. Its product reads: CASSAGTGYYEQYF.